A selection of T cell receptor beta chains follows, all from one sample in a study of identical twins. TCRdb ran MiXCR on the 5' RACE reads and lists one entry per CDR3 protein. Among roughly 1.6 million distinct CDR3 sequences listed, around 33% were seen once. Sequenced material: cord blood. Receptors originate from a newborn girl in good health. Each CDR3 is given with its conserved first and last residue. Fields, in order: D gene, clone size, J gene, V gene, CDR3 protein, CDR3 DNA. The D gene is left open where the match is weak. Clone size is stated in some rows and not others, as once, few, many or a class when expanded.

d_gene: -
abundance: -
j_gene: TRBJ2-1
v_gene: TRBV5-1
CDR3aa: CASSLGLESIYNEQFF
CDR3nt: TGCGCCAGCAGCTTGGGGCTAGAGAGTATCTACAATGAGCAGTTCTTC

d_gene: TRBD2
abundance: -
j_gene: TRBJ2-3
v_gene: TRBV11-2
CDR3aa: CASRRREETDTQYF
CDR3nt: TGTGCCAGCAGGCGGCGGGAGGAGACAGATACGCAGTATTTT

d_gene: -
abundance: -
j_gene: TRBJ2-1
v_gene: TRBV4-1
CDR3aa: CASSQDFTSEQFF
CDR3nt: TGCGCCAGCAGCCAAGATTTTACTAGCGAGCAGTTCTTC

d_gene: -
abundance: few
j_gene: TRBJ2-4
v_gene: TRBV10-1
CDR3aa: CASSEDRRQDIQYF
CDR3nt: TGCGCCAGCAGTGAGGATAGACGACAGGACATTCAGTACTTC

d_gene: TRBD2
abundance: once
j_gene: TRBJ2-3
v_gene: TRBV3-1
CDR3aa: CASSQERLAGVTDTQYF
CDR3nt: TGTGCCAGCAGCCAAGAGAGACTAGCGGGAGTGACAGATACGCAGTATTTT

d_gene: -
abundance: -
j_gene: TRBJ2-2
v_gene: TRBV6-5
CDR3aa: CASSYSNLGAGELFF
CDR3nt: TGTGCCAGCAGTTACTCGAATCTAGGCGCCGGGGAGCTGTTTTTT

d_gene: TRBD2
abundance: many
j_gene: TRBJ2-1
v_gene: TRBV4-1
CDR3aa: CASSQWTSGSSYNEQFF
CDR3nt: TGCGCCAGCAGCCAATGGACTAGCGGGAGCTCCTACAATGAGCAGTTCTTC

d_gene: -
abundance: -
j_gene: TRBJ2-7
v_gene: TRBV20-1
CDR3aa: CSASKGPYEQYF
CDR3nt: TGCAGTGCTAGTAAAGGCCCCTACGAGCAGTACTTC

d_gene: -
abundance: -
j_gene: TRBJ2-3
v_gene: TRBV28
CDR3aa: CASSFLGGRDKDTQYF
CDR3nt: TGTGCCAGCAGTTTTTTGGGGGGCAGGGACAAAGATACGCAGTATTTT

d_gene: TRBD2
abundance: -
j_gene: TRBJ2-3
v_gene: TRBV9
CDR3aa: CASSVPSGGTDTQYF
CDR3nt: TGTGCCAGCAGCGTCCCTAGCGGGGGGACAGATACGCAGTATTTT

d_gene: TRBD1
abundance: few
j_gene: TRBJ2-1
v_gene: TRBV10-3
CDR3aa: CAISNRGLSYNEQFF
CDR3nt: TGTGCCATCAGTAACAGGGGGCTGTCCTACAATGAGCAGTTCTTC

d_gene: TRBD2
abundance: -
j_gene: TRBJ2-3
v_gene: TRBV5-1
CDR3aa: CASSLASSGIGDTQYF
CDR3nt: TGCGCCAGCAGCTTGGCGTCTAGCGGGATCGGAGATACGCAGTATTTT

d_gene: TRBD2
abundance: few
j_gene: TRBJ2-7
v_gene: TRBV10-3
CDR3aa: CAISVLAGSYEQYF
CDR3nt: TGTGCCATCAGTGTTCTAGCGGGCTCCTACGAGCAGTACTTC

d_gene: -
abundance: few
j_gene: TRBJ1-2
v_gene: TRBV3-1
CDR3aa: CASSQRSVGGYTF
CDR3nt: TGTGCCAGCAGCCAACGGTCAGTGGGCGGCTACACCTTC

d_gene: TRBD2
abundance: -
j_gene: TRBJ2-1
v_gene: TRBV4-2
CDR3aa: CASSQEDSGLYNEQFF
CDR3nt: TGTGCCAGCAGCCAAGAGGATAGCGGGCTGTACAATGAGCAGTTCTTC

d_gene: -
abundance: many
j_gene: TRBJ2-7
v_gene: TRBV12-3/TRBV12-4
CDR3aa: CASSLEQDYEQYF
CDR3nt: TGTGCCAGCAGTTTGGAACAGGACTACGAGCAGTACTTC

d_gene: TRBD1
abundance: few
j_gene: TRBJ1-6
v_gene: TRBV20-1
CDR3aa: CSASRYRGLNSPLHF
CDR3nt: TGCAGTGCTAGCCGATACAGGGGGCTTAATTCACCCCTCCACTTT

d_gene: -
abundance: -
j_gene: TRBJ2-7
v_gene: TRBV16
CDR3aa: CASSQSSRFYEQYF
CDR3nt: TGTGCCAGCAGCCAATCAAGCAGGTTTTACGAGCAGTACTTC

d_gene: TRBD2
abundance: few
j_gene: TRBJ2-1
v_gene: TRBV6-5
CDR3aa: CASSPPGLAWDEQFF
CDR3nt: TGTGCCAGCAGCCCGCCGGGACTAGCATGGGATGAGCAGTTCTTC

d_gene: TRBD1
abundance: -
j_gene: TRBJ1-2
v_gene: TRBV12-3/TRBV12-4
CDR3aa: CASSLAPPQGASGGYTF
CDR3nt: TGTGCCAGCAGTTTAGCGCCACCACAGGGGGCTAGTGGGGGCTACACCTTC